This T cell receptor beta chain was identified in a study of T cell changes during pregnancy in multiple sclerosis. Here immunoSEQ multiplex PCR was the method, and the copy in TCRdb shows in-frame clones only, minus some. This sample has 50,000 to 70,000 clones; approximately 92% occur once, and the top ten carry approximately 1.4%. CDR3 length equals 16 residues. Germline V lookup: CDR1 SGHNT, CDR2 YENEEA. V gave up 4 bases and J gave up 3 bases; unmatched junction bases: 8. The TCR comes from a female donor with multiple sclerosis, enrolled in a pregnancy study. This chain uses TRBV11-3 with TRBJ2-2; 7 nucleotides match TRBD1. Sample: peripheral blood, taken in the second trimester of pregnancy. The CDR3 DNA follows: TGTGCCAGCAGCTCCAGGACAGGCTTGTACACCGGGGAGCTGTTTTTT. This translates into CASSSRTGLYTGELFF.